The rows below give T cell receptor beta chains drawn from one sample of a study of cytomegalovirus exposure and HLA in healthy donors. Only in-frame clones appear in the TCRdb table, and some are missing; sequencing was by immunoSEQ multiplex PCR. The data hold 200,000 or so clones, with about 89% observed a single time. The sequenced sample consisted of PBMCs. The receptors were sampled from a woman under 30 in good health and CMV-seronegative. CDR3s include the opening cysteine and the closing phenylalanine or tryptophan. A D gene is named only where the DNA matches it firmly. The size of a clone is reported for some rows only, either as once, few or many, or as a class for expanded clones.

d_call: .; j_call: TRBJ2-5; clone_size: once; v_call: TRBV27; cdr3_nt: TGTGCCAGCAGTTTGTGGCAGGGCTATGAGACCCAGTACTTC; cdr3_aa: CASSLWQGYETQYF
d_call: TRBD1; j_call: TRBJ2-5; clone_size: .; v_call: TRBV5-1; cdr3_nt: TGCGCCAGCAGCCGGCCCCACGGACAGGGCCCACAAGAGACCCAGTACTTC; cdr3_aa: CASSRPHGQGPQETQYF
d_call: TRBD1; j_call: TRBJ2-7; clone_size: .; v_call: TRBV6-6; cdr3_nt: TGTGCCAGCAGTTACTCGCGGGACAGGAGTTCCTACGAGCAGTACTTC; cdr3_aa: CASSYSRDRSSYEQYF
d_call: TRBD1; j_call: TRBJ1-6; clone_size: .; v_call: TRBV5-1; cdr3_nt: TGCGCCAGCAGCTTGGTGCAGGGGGCGATGGATTCACCCCTCCACTTT; cdr3_aa: CASSLVQGAMDSPLHF
d_call: .; j_call: TRBJ2-3; clone_size: .; v_call: TRBV11-3; cdr3_nt: TGTGCCAGCAGCTTTAGACTAGGCACAGATACGCAGTATTTT; cdr3_aa: CASSFRLGTDTQYF
d_call: .; j_call: TRBJ1-2; clone_size: .; v_call: TRBV28; cdr3_nt: TGTGCCAGCAGCCCCCCGGGACACCGTGGCTACACCTTC; cdr3_aa: CASSPPGHRGYTF
d_call: TRBD1; j_call: TRBJ2-1; clone_size: once; v_call: TRBV5-6; cdr3_nt: TGTGCCAGCAGCGGGGGACAGGGGACAGCGGGAAGACAGGCGAATGAGCAGTTCTTC; cdr3_aa: CASSGGQGTAGRQANEQFF
d_call: .; j_call: TRBJ2-3; clone_size: .; v_call: TRBV19; cdr3_nt: TGTGGATCGAAGGCTGCGGGTGTACCAGATACGCAGTATTTT; cdr3_aa: CGSKAAGVPDTQYF
d_call: TRBD1; j_call: TRBJ1-1; clone_size: .; v_call: TRBV29-1; cdr3_nt: TGCAGCGTGGGACAGGTCTTGAACACTGAAGCTTTCTTT; cdr3_aa: CSVGQVLNTEAFF
d_call: TRBD2; j_call: TRBJ2-3; clone_size: once; v_call: TRBV7-3; cdr3_nt: TGTGCCAGCAGCTTAAGCGGGAGAGGTACAGATACGCAGTATTTT; cdr3_aa: CASSLSGRGTDTQYF
d_call: TRBD1; j_call: TRBJ2-3; clone_size: .; v_call: TRBV5-1; cdr3_nt: TGCGCCAGCAGATCTACGGGACAGGGGACAGATACGCAGTATTTT; cdr3_aa: CASRSTGQGTDTQYF
d_call: .; j_call: TRBJ2-3; clone_size: .; v_call: TRBV27; cdr3_nt: TGTGCCAGCAGTTTCGGGGGGCCCACAGATACGCAGTATTTT; cdr3_aa: CASSFGGPTDTQYF
d_call: TRBD1; j_call: TRBJ2-7; clone_size: .; v_call: TRBV5-4; cdr3_nt: TGTGCCAGCAGCTTGGCCCCGGGACAGAGCTTCTACGAGCAGTACTTC; cdr3_aa: CASSLAPGQSFYEQYF
d_call: TRBD2; j_call: TRBJ2-7; clone_size: .; v_call: TRBV7-8; cdr3_nt: TGTGCCAGCAGCGACCTGACTAGCGGGAACTACGAGCAGTACTTC; cdr3_aa: CASSDLTSGNYEQYF
d_call: .; j_call: TRBJ2-3; clone_size: .; v_call: TRBV5-4; cdr3_nt: TGTGCCAGCAGCCTTGCAGGGGCCCCAGATACGCAGTATTTT; cdr3_aa: CASSLAGAPDTQYF
d_call: TRBD1; j_call: TRBJ1-1; clone_size: .; v_call: TRBV5-6; cdr3_nt: TGTGCCAGCAGCTTGCCGGGACAGGGTTTTTCCACTGAAGCTTTCTTT; cdr3_aa: CASSLPGQGFSTEAFF
d_call: TRBD1; j_call: TRBJ1-3; clone_size: .; v_call: TRBV27; cdr3_nt: TGTGCCAGCAGTTTATTCGGACAGGGGGCGAATAGGGGAAACACCATATATTTT; cdr3_aa: CASSLFGQGANRGNTIYF
d_call: .; j_call: TRBJ1-1; clone_size: .; v_call: TRBV6-5; cdr3_nt: TGTGCCAGCAGTTACCCCTCAGGGCGGACTGAAGCTTTCTTT; cdr3_aa: CASSYPSGRTEAFF
d_call: TRBD2; j_call: TRBJ2-1; clone_size: .; v_call: TRBV5-3; cdr3_nt: TGTGCCAGAAGTTTTCTAGCGGGGCAAGACAATGAGCAGTTCTTC; cdr3_aa: CARSFLAGQDNEQFF
d_call: .; j_call: TRBJ1-5; clone_size: .; v_call: TRBV29-1; cdr3_nt: TGCAGCGTTTTACAGGGAGGCAATCAGCCCCAGCATTTT; cdr3_aa: CSVLQGGNQPQHF
d_call: TRBD2; j_call: TRBJ2-2; clone_size: .; v_call: TRBV19; cdr3_nt: TGTGCCAGTAGTACGGGAGGAGCTTTTAACACCGGGGAGCTGTTTTTT; cdr3_aa: CASSTGGAFNTGELFF
d_call: .; j_call: TRBJ2-7; clone_size: once; v_call: TRBV18; cdr3_nt: TGTGCCAGCTCACCCCAATACGAGCAGTACTTC; cdr3_aa: CASSPQYEQYF
d_call: .; j_call: TRBJ1-1; clone_size: .; v_call: TRBV5-1; cdr3_nt: TGCGCCAGCAACCCACTCCAGGTGAACACTGAAGCTTTCTTT; cdr3_aa: CASNPLQVNTEAFF
d_call: TRBD2; j_call: TRBJ2-7; clone_size: .; v_call: TRBV7-2; cdr3_nt: TGTGCCAGCAGCACAAGGACTAGCCGGGGATACGAGCAGTACTTC; cdr3_aa: CASSTRTSRGYEQYF
d_call: .; j_call: TRBJ1-1; clone_size: few; v_call: TRBV5-1; cdr3_nt: TGCGCCAGCAGCTCCTCGGGGGACACTGAAGCTTTCTTT; cdr3_aa: CASSSSGDTEAFF
d_call: .; j_call: TRBJ2-7; clone_size: .; v_call: TRBV28; cdr3_nt: TGTGCCAGCAGCCTTGGGGGGATTGACGAGCAGTACTTC; cdr3_aa: CASSLGGIDEQYF
d_call: TRBD1; j_call: TRBJ1-2; clone_size: .; v_call: TRBV28; cdr3_nt: TGTGCCAGCAGGGGGGCTGGGACAGGCTCTGGCTACACCTTC; cdr3_aa: CASRGAGTGSGYTF
d_call: .; j_call: TRBJ2-3; clone_size: .; v_call: TRBV6-1; cdr3_nt: TGTGCCAGCAGTGAAGGAATTAGCCGATCCACAGATACGCAGTATTTT; cdr3_aa: CASSEGISRSTDTQYF
d_call: .; j_call: TRBJ1-2; clone_size: .; v_call: TRBV19; cdr3_nt: TGTGCCAGTAGTCCGGCGGGGCAGCCCCTCTATGGCTACACCTTC; cdr3_aa: CASSPAGQPLYGYTF
d_call: TRBD1; j_call: TRBJ2-7; clone_size: .; v_call: TRBV30; cdr3_nt: TGTGCCTGGAACCGACAGGGAGCGGACGAGCAGTACTTC; cdr3_aa: CAWNRQGADEQYF
d_call: TRBD1; j_call: TRBJ1-1; clone_size: .; v_call: TRBV5-1; cdr3_nt: TGCGCCAGCAGCCCATGGACAGGGGGCCCCGAAGCTTTCTTT; cdr3_aa: CASSPWTGGPEAFF
d_call: TRBD1; j_call: TRBJ2-7; clone_size: .; v_call: TRBV7-9; cdr3_nt: TGTGCCAGCAGTCGGGGACAGGGGGTCAACGAGCAGTACTTC; cdr3_aa: CASSRGQGVNEQYF
d_call: TRBD2; j_call: TRBJ2-7; clone_size: .; v_call: TRBV4-2; cdr3_nt: TGTGCCAGCAGCCAGACACCGGGACTAGCGGCTTCCTACGAGCAGTACTTC; cdr3_aa: CASSQTPGLAASYEQYF
d_call: TRBD1; j_call: TRBJ1-4; clone_size: .; v_call: TRBV19; cdr3_nt: TGTGCCAGTAGTATCGGACCAGGGGGGGAAAAACTGTTTTTT; cdr3_aa: CASSIGPGGEKLFF
d_call: TRBD1; j_call: TRBJ1-5; clone_size: .; v_call: TRBV30; cdr3_nt: TGTGCCTGGAGTGCCGCAGGCCTTGGGACAGGAAGGAATCAGCCCCAGCATTTT; cdr3_aa: CAWSAAGLGTGRNQPQHF
d_call: .; j_call: TRBJ2-1; clone_size: .; v_call: TRBV7-9; cdr3_nt: TGTGCCAGCAGCTTTTATAGCGTTAGGGCCTACAATGAGCAGTTCTTC; cdr3_aa: CASSFYSVRAYNEQFF
d_call: .; j_call: TRBJ1-1; clone_size: .; v_call: TRBV5-1; cdr3_nt: TGCGCCAGCAGCTTGGCCTCCGGTTCGGGCACTGAAGCTTTCTTT; cdr3_aa: CASSLASGSGTEAFF
d_call: TRBD1; j_call: TRBJ1-2; clone_size: once; v_call: TRBV15; cdr3_nt: TGTGCCACCAGCAGAGAGGGACAGCTCGCCGCTAACTATGGCTACACCTTC; cdr3_aa: CATSREGQLAANYGYTF
d_call: .; j_call: TRBJ2-1; clone_size: .; v_call: TRBV11-2; cdr3_nt: TGTGCCAGCAGCTCAACCTACAATGAGCAGTTCTTC; cdr3_aa: CASSSTYNEQFF
d_call: .; j_call: TRBJ2-7; clone_size: .; v_call: TRBV6-5; cdr3_nt: TGTGCCAGCAGTCCCCGGGGGCAGGGGGACTACGAGCAGTACTTC; cdr3_aa: CASSPRGQGDYEQYF
d_call: TRBD1; j_call: TRBJ1-2; clone_size: once; v_call: TRBV7-9; cdr3_nt: TGTGCCAGCAGCTTTCCACAGGGGCCGTCCTACTATGGCTACACCTTC; cdr3_aa: CASSFPQGPSYYGYTF
d_call: TRBD1; j_call: TRBJ2-7; clone_size: .; v_call: TRBV9; cdr3_nt: TGTGCCAGCAGCGCCGGTAGACAGGGGTCGTTGAACGAGCAGTACTTC; cdr3_aa: CASSAGRQGSLNEQYF
d_call: .; j_call: TRBJ2-7; clone_size: .; v_call: TRBV5-1; cdr3_nt: TGCGCCAGCAGCGGGGACACGCTAGGGGAGCAGTACTTC; cdr3_aa: CASSGDTLGEQYF
d_call: .; j_call: TRBJ1-3; clone_size: .; v_call: TRBV28; cdr3_nt: TGTGCCAGCAGTTTACTATCTGGGCTGACCGGAAACACCATATATTTT; cdr3_aa: CASSLLSGLTGNTIYF
d_call: .; j_call: TRBJ1-1; clone_size: .; v_call: TRBV11-1; cdr3_nt: TGTGCCAGCAGCTTATCGGGGAACACTGAAGCTTTCTTT; cdr3_aa: CASSLSGNTEAFF
d_call: .; j_call: TRBJ2-1; clone_size: .; v_call: TRBV5-4; cdr3_nt: TGTGCCAGCAGCCCAGCGACAGGAGCCAATGAGCAGTTCTTC; cdr3_aa: CASSPATGANEQFF
d_call: TRBD1; j_call: TRBJ1-3; clone_size: .; v_call: TRBV28; cdr3_nt: TGTGCCAGCAGTCCCCCGGGACAGCGCTCTGGAAACACCATATATTTT; cdr3_aa: CASSPPGQRSGNTIYF
d_call: .; j_call: TRBJ1-1; clone_size: .; v_call: TRBV6-1; cdr3_nt: TGTGCCAGCAGTGGGGGAGGGACTGAAGCTTTCTTT; cdr3_aa: CASSGGGTEAFF
d_call: .; j_call: TRBJ2-5; clone_size: .; v_call: TRBV2; cdr3_nt: TGTGCCAGCAGTGAAGAAGTTACGAGAGAGACCCAGTACTTC; cdr3_aa: CASSEEVTRETQYF
d_call: TRBD2; j_call: TRBJ2-2; clone_size: .; v_call: TRBV4-2; cdr3_nt: TGTGCCAGCAGCCAAGATAAAAGCGGGAGGGCCCGGGGCGGGGAGCTGTTTTTT; cdr3_aa: CASSQDKSGRARGGELFF
d_call: .; j_call: TRBJ2-6; clone_size: .; v_call: TRBV5-1; cdr3_nt: TGCGCCAGCAGCCCGTGGGACGGGAGCTCTGGGGCCAACGTCCTGACTTTC; cdr3_aa: CASSPWDGSSGANVLTF
d_call: TRBD2; j_call: TRBJ2-2; clone_size: once; v_call: TRBV7-9; cdr3_nt: TGTGCCAGCATCCAGCGGGAGGTAAACACCGGGGAGCTGTTTTTT; cdr3_aa: CASIQREVNTGELFF
d_call: TRBD1; j_call: TRBJ1-4; clone_size: .; v_call: TRBV23-1; cdr3_nt: TGCGCCAGCAGGGCAGGGGGACCCACCTCCCTGTTTTTT; cdr3_aa: CASRAGGPTSLFF
d_call: .; j_call: TRBJ1-2; clone_size: .; v_call: TRBV7-6; cdr3_nt: TGTGCCAGCAGCCTAAACCGGGGGGGGGCACAGGGCTATGGCTACACCTTC; cdr3_aa: CASSLNRGGAQGYGYTF
d_call: .; j_call: TRBJ2-1; clone_size: .; v_call: TRBV5-1; cdr3_nt: TGCGCCAGCAGCTTGTTTGGTGGAGAGATGCGGGATTATACTTCCTCCTACAATGAGCAGTTCTTC; cdr3_aa: CASSLFGGEMRDYTSSYNEQFF